This is a list of T cell receptor beta chains from one sample in a study of blood T cell repertoires in COVID-19. Only in-frame clones appear in the TCRdb table, and some are missing; sequencing was by immunoSEQ multiplex PCR. Counted here are about 150,000 clones, roughly 90% occurring once; the ten biggest clones make up about 6.6%. Source material: PBMCs or T cells enriched from blood (not recorded which). These receptors all stem from a woman in her forties or fifties who had recovered from COVID-19. CDR3s include the opening cysteine and the closing phenylalanine or tryptophan. A D gene is named only where the DNA matches it firmly. The size field is filled for only some rows; it gives once, few, many or a size class.

>NA|NA|TRBJ1-6|TRBV5-4
TGTGCCAGCAGCTTGAAGGGAGATTCACCCCTCCACTTT
CASSLKGDSPLHF
>NA|NA|TRBJ2-5|TRBV5-5
TGTGCCAGCAGCTCTGGCGAGACCCAGTACTTC
CASSSGETQYF
>TRBD2|NA|TRBJ2-3|TRBV7-2
TGTGCCAGCAGCTTCCGGGCGGGGGATGCAGATACGCAGTATTTT
CASSFRAGDADTQYF
>NA|NA|TRBJ1-2|TRBV4-1
TGCGCCAGCAGCCAGTCTCAGGGTTTCGGCTACACCTTC
CASSQSQGFGYTF
>NA|NA|TRBJ1-3|TRBV18
TGTGCCAGCTCACCAACCGGGACTATGGCCCCTCTCTCTGGAAACACCATATATTTT
CASSPTGTMAPLSGNTIYF
>TRBD1|NA|TRBJ1-2|TRBV19
TGTGCCAGTAGTACCCCGGGAGGGGGCCATGGCTACACCTTC
CASSTPGGGHGYTF
>NA|NA|TRBJ2-1|TRBV7-2
TGTGCCAGCAGCCCCCGGGACAATTACAATGAGCAGTTCTTC
CASSPRDNYNEQFF
>TRBD1|NA|TRBJ1-2|TRBV27
TGTGCCAGCAGTATTTATACAGGGGGACCTTACACCTTC
CASSIYTGGPYTF
>TRBD1|NA|TRBJ1-1|TRBV10-1
TGCGCCAGCAGTGTGGGGACAGGGGAGTTGAACACTGAAGCTTTCTTT
CASSVGTGELNTEAFF
>NA|NA|TRBJ2-1|TRBV5-4
TGTGCCAGCAGCGGGACCGGGACTTCGCCCCCCAATGAGCAGTTCTTC
CASSGTGTSPPNEQFF
>TRBD1|NA|TRBJ1-1|TRBV2
TGTGCCAGCAGACCCAGGACAGGGAACACTGAAGCTTTCTTT
CASRPRTGNTEAFF
>TRBD1|NA|TRBJ2-2|TRBV11-3
TGTGCCAGCAGCTCAAGGACAGGGGGACTTTCGAACACCGGGGAGCTGTTTTTT
CASSSRTGGLSNTGELFF
>NA|NA|TRBJ1-5|TRBV7-2
TGTGCCAGCAGCTTGGGGGGGTCGGGCAATCAGCCCCAGCATTTT
CASSLGGSGNQPQHF
>NA|NA|TRBJ1-6|TRBV6-2/TRBV6-3
TGTGCCAGCAGTAGGCGGGCAGCCCTCAATTCACCCCTCCACTTT
CASSRRAALNSPLHF
>NA|NA|TRBJ1-2|TRBV9
TGTGCCAGCAGCCCAACCCGGGGGACGGACTATGGCTACACCTTC
CASSPTRGTDYGYTF
>TRBD1|few|TRBJ1-5|TRBV6-5
TGTGCCAGCAGTTCCCCGGACAGGGATAGCAATCAGCCCCAGCATTTT
CASSSPDRDSNQPQHF
>TRBD2|NA|TRBJ2-3|TRBV18
TGTGCCAGCTCACTCTCGACTAGCGGGGGAAAAACAGATACGCAGTATTTT
CASSLSTSGGKTDTQYF
>NA|NA|TRBJ1-3|TRBV9
TGTGCCAGCAGCGTAGCGGGATCTGGAAACACCATATATTTT
CASSVAGSGNTIYF
>NA|NA|TRBJ2-7|TRBV6-6
TGTGCCAGCAGTTACGGGCGCGGGGTCTCCGAGCAGTACTTC
CASSYGRGVSEQYF
>TRBD1|NA|TRBJ2-7|TRBV29-1
TGCAGCGCCGAAGGGGACAGGGGCTACGAGCAGTACTTC
CSAEGDRGYEQYF
>NA|few|TRBJ1-6|TRBV7-8
TGTGCCAGCAGCTTAGTATCACAGCCTAATTCACCCCTCCACTTT
CASSLVSQPNSPLHF
>NA|NA|TRBJ1-5|TRBV19
TGTGCCAGTAGTCTCTTTGGGGCAGTTAGTAATCAGCCCCAGCATTTT
CASSLFGAVSNQPQHF
>TRBD2|NA|TRBJ2-3|TRBV19
TGTGCCAGTAGTACCTTAGCGGGTAGCACAGATACGCAGTATTTT
CASSTLAGSTDTQYF
>NA|NA|TRBJ2-1|TRBV6-5
TGTGCCAGCAGGGGGGCCTCCTACAATGAGCAGTTCTTC
CASRGASYNEQFF
>NA|NA|TRBJ1-2|TRBV7-2
TGTGCCAGCAGCTCGGACTCTTATAGGGGCTACACCTTC
CASSSDSYRGYTF
>TRBD1|NA|TRBJ1-2|TRBV7-2
TGTGCCAGCAGCGTCCGGGACAGGGTGGGCTACACCTTC
CASSVRDRVGYTF
>TRBD1|NA|TRBJ1-5|TRBV7-2
TGTGCCAGCAGCTCAGCCCAGGGGGTAGGCAATCAGCCCCAGCATTTT
CASSSAQGVGNQPQHF
>NA|NA|TRBJ1-4|TRBV2
TGTGCCACGTCAGGGAAGCCGGTAGCTAATGAAAAACTGTTTTTT
CATSGKPVANEKLFF
>TRBD2|NA|TRBJ2-5|TRBV4-3
TGCGCCAGCAGCCAAACTAGCGGGGGGGTACAAGAGACCCAGTACTTC
CASSQTSGGVQETQYF
>NA|NA|TRBJ1-5|TRBV20-1
TGCAGTGCCAGTCCCCCCGGGAGAGGGGATCAGCCCCAGCATTTT
CSASPPGRGDQPQHF
>NA|NA|TRBJ2-3|TRBV3-1/TRBV3-2
TGTGCCAGCAGCCCTCTAGGGAGGACGTCAGATACGCAGTATTTT
CASSPLGRTSDTQYF
>NA|NA|TRBJ2-5|TRBV5-1
TGCGCCAGCAGCTTGGGCGGGGGCCGACTCCAAGAGACCCAGTACTTC
CASSLGGGRLQETQYF
>NA|NA|TRBJ1-2|TRBV19
TGTGCCAGTAGTGACAGGAACTATGGCTACACCTTC
CASSDRNYGYTF
>NA|NA|TRBJ1-4|TRBV4-3
TGCGCCAGCAGCCAAGTGGGTGAGGTTAATGAAAAACTGTTTTTT
CASSQVGEVNEKLFF
>NA|NA|TRBJ2-1|TRBV7-9
TGTGCCAGCAGCTTTCTGGTCGGGGTGCCCTTTGGTGAGCAGTTCTTC
CASSFLVGVPFGEQFF
>TRBD1|NA|TRBJ1-3|TRBV2
TGTGCCAGCAGTCGTCGACAGGGGGCGGGCGGAAACACCATATATTTT
CASSRRQGAGGNTIYF
>TRBD1|NA|TRBJ1-2|TRBV5-6
TGTGCCAGCAGCGCCGACAGGGGTGGCTACACCTTC
CASSADRGGYTF
>NA|NA|TRBJ2-1|TRBV7-9
TGTGCCAGCAGCTTACGGCGGGGCAATGAGCAGTTCTTC
CASSLRRGNEQFF